The next 9 T cell receptor beta chains were all read from a single sample in a study of blood T cell repertoires in COVID-19. TCRdb's copy holds only in-frame clones and misses some; the assay was immunoSEQ multiplex PCR. The repertoire consists of approximately 62,000 clones, with approximately 73% occurring once and the leading ten covering around 6.4%. Source material: peripheral blood. All receptors derive from a woman between 50 and 59 years old with active or convalescent COVID-19.

The rearrangement uses TRBV3-1 (or the pseudogene TRBV3-2) and TRBJ1-5, with 7 bases aligning to TRBD1. The CDR3 runs to 14 residues. CDR1 LGHDT and CDR2 YNNKEL come from the germline V gene (reference sequence). With 4 bases clipped from V and 1 base from J, the junction kept 1 base outside the gene matches. CDR3 DNA: TGTGCCAGCAGCCCGACAGGGAGCAATCAGCCCCAGCATTTT. Translation gives CASSPTGSNQPQHF.

This chain uses TRBV21-1 with TRBJ2-1; TRBD2 reflects the table's D call only, with no check against the DNA. TRBV21-1 is given as a pseudogene. The CDR3 sequence is 15 residues long. DNA of the CDR3: TGTGCCAGCAAAGGGGGGGAAAGCTCCTACAATGAGCAGTTCTTC. Its protein product is CASKGGESSYNEQFF.

V and J are TRBV2 and TRBJ1-1, with 7 bases lining up with TRBD1. The CDR3 is 15 amino acids. The germline V gene has CDR1 SNHLY and CDR2 FYNNEI. Trimming at V came to 8 bases and at J to 1 base, leaving 10 bases not matched to a gene. CDR3 loop: CASLSLRGKNTEAFF. In DNA form, the CDR3 reads TGTGCCAGCCTATCTCTCAGGGGGAAGAACACTGAAGCTTTCTTT.

V gene TRBV6-6 combines with J gene TRBJ2-7; the match to TRBD1 covers 9 bases. In germline, CDR1 is MNHNY, CDR2 SVGAGI (reference sequence). The ends lost 6 bases at V and 3 bases at J; junction bases unmatched: 9. There are 15 residues in the CDR3. The CDR3 protein is CASRSGQGLSYEQYF. The CDR3 coding sequence is TGTGCCAGCAGGTCGGGACAGGGTTTAAGCTACGAGCAGTACTTC.

This clone came up a few times. This chain uses TRBV2 with TRBJ2-5; 7 nucleotides agree with TRBD1. Germline values: CDR1 SNHLY, CDR2 FYNNEI. The ends lost 6 bases at V and 0 bases at J; junction bases unmatched: 10. This CDR3 spans 16 amino acids. The CDR3 nucleotides are TGTGCCAGCAGGAGGGGGCGGTTGACGAACCAAGAGACCCAGTACTTC. This translates into CASRRGRLTNQETQYF.

This sequence joins TRBV21-1 and TRBJ2-4; no check of the table's D call, TRBD1, against the DNA was made. TRBV21-1 is described as a pseudogene. There are 15 residues in the CDR3. The CDR3 DNA reads as TGTGCCAGCAGCTCCCCGGGACAGATCAAAAACATTCAGTACTTC. Translating gives CASSSPGQIKNIQYF.

The chain combines TRBV5-4 with TRBJ1-2, with D uncertain. Trimming took off 2 bases at V and 8 bases at J, with 16 bases between the two ends. The CDR3 loop spans 14 amino acids. Germline V gene sequence: CDR1 SGHNT, CDR2 YYREEE (reference sequence). The CDR3 is CASSLNPGLVGYTF. CDR3 coding DNA: TGTGCCAGCAGCTTAAACCCGGGTTTGGTCGGCTACACCTTC.

The chain carries TRBV3-1 (or the pseudogene TRBV3-2) and TRBJ1-6; D might be TRBD1 (5 bases). Germline values: CDR1 LGHDT, CDR2 YNNKEL (reference sequence). The germline V and J ends were trimmed by 0 bases and 7 bases, with 10 bases remaining between them. The CDR3 spans 15 residues. In DNA form, the CDR3 reads TGTGCCAGCAGCCAAGAGTGGCAGGGCAATTCACCCCTCCACTTT. Its protein product is CASSQEWQGNSPLHF.

The rearrangement links TRBV4-1 to TRBJ2-2; 10 bases are shared with TRBD2. The ends lost 4 bases at V and 7 bases at J; junction bases unmatched: 9. Germline V gene sequence: CDR1 MGHRA, CDR2 YSYEKL. This CDR3 spans 16 amino acids. CDR3 bases: TGCGCCAGCAGCCCTTCTAGCGGGAGTTTTATCGGGGAGCTGTTTTTT. Translating it yields CASSPSSGSFIGELFF.